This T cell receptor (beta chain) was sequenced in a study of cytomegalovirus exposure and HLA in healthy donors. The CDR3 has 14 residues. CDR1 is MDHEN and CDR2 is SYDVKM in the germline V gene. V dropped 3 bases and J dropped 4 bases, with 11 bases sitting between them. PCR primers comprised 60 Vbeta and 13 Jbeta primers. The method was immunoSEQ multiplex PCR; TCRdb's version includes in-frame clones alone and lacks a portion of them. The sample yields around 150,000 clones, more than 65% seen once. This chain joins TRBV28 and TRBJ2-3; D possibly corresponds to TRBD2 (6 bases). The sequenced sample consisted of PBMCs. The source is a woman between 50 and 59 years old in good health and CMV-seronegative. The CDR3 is CASSFGGSPDTQYF. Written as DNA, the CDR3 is TGTGCCAGCAGTTTTGGGGGGAGCCCAGATACGCAGTATTTT. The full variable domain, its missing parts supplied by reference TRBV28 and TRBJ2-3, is DVKVTQSSRYLVKRTGEKVFLECVQDMDHENMFWYRQDPGLGLRLIYFSYDVKMKEKGDIPEGYSVSREKKERFSLILESASTNQTSMYLCASSFGGSPDTQYFGPGTRLTVL.